This TCR beta chain was captured in a study of immunodeficiency (dated by TCRdb to between 2018 and 2021). Concerning the study at large: Repertoire analysis was done to look for VDJ recombination defects and oligoclonality.

In its sample, this clone was seen a few times. The target of this receptor is not known. Per-base qualities were not stored, and no clone one base away is much larger. CD3+CD4+ T cells were sorted from fresh PBMCs before TCR sequencing. General study outcomes and caveats: Between patients and controls, productive entropy and V-J pairing of CD4+ T cells looked similar. Entropy comparisons showed n=3 (open circles) for patients versus healthy controls; a thymic development effect was only suggested as possible. Based on top-100 and total clonotype frequencies, severe oligoclonality showed up in patient CD8+ T cells, whereas patient CD4+ T cells did not show severe oligoclonality.

Genomic DNA was extracted with the QIAamp DNA Blood Mini Kit and sent for immunoSEQ repertoire analysis. A standard quantity of genomic DNA template was used for amplification of CDR3 regions by multiplex PCR. The PCR products underwent sequencing on an Illumina platform. The study's own analysis went as follows. Alignment of sequences was done against a reference, and the V, D and J gene definitions came from IMGT. A nearest-neighbor clustering algorithm merged closely related sequences to remove PCR and sequencing errors. V, D and J usage in productive unique and total sequences was analyzed using ImmunoSEQ Analyzer tools and R version 3.6.1. Not all clones reach the TCRdb copy of this immuneACCESS table, which keeps in-frame sequences only. Checked studies attribute under half of the gap to unresolved V genes and leave the rest unexplained. V, J and clone size are taken as reported in that table, and D and trimming were inferred from the DNA itself. The sample data list fewer than 900 clones, and roughly 90% of these were observed just once. 1.9% of the sample is taken by the ten largest.

From the germline V gene, CDR1 is MRHNA and CDR2 is SNTAGT. V loses 4 bases, J loses 1 base, and the germline ends lie 10 bases apart. The CDR3 holds 14 amino acids from the cysteine to the phenylalanine. Only the CDR3 DNA stays, 42 bases, in frame from base 1. This receptor was obtained from a human donor in good health. Sequencing was carried out using CD4+ T cells from blood. The chain employs TRBV6-4 and TRBJ1-1; TRBD1 is a possible D gene, resting on 5 matching bases. The CDR3 loop reads CASSVSGGNTEAFF. At the DNA level, the sequence is TGTGCCAGCAGTGTTTCCGGGGGGAACACTGAAGCTTTCTTT.